The 3 T cell receptor beta chains presented below share a single source sample, sequenced in a study of cytomegalovirus exposure and HLA in healthy donors. This PCR relied on a set of 60 Vbeta primers and 13 Jbeta primers. Method: immunoSEQ multiplex PCR; TCRdb's copy keeps in-frame clones and lacks some. The table shows 65,000 to 75,000 clones, with 60% to 75% occurring only once. Sequenced input: PBMCs. The receptors here all came from an older woman in good health and CMV-seropositive.

This chain links TRBV30 with TRBJ2-2; 9 bases are a match to TRBD1. This CDR3 contains 16 residues. V lost 3 bases and J lost 1; bases outside the gene matches: 6. Germline V lookup: CDR1 GTSNPN, CDR2 SVGIG (reference sequence). The CDR3: CAWRGQGRLNTGELFF. CDR3 nucleotide sequence: TGTGCCTGGAGGGGACAGGGAAGGTTGAACACCGGGGAGCTGTTTTTT. The full variable domain, rest sourced from reference TRBV30 and TRBJ2-2, is SQTIHQWPATLVQPVGSPLSLECTVEGTSNPNLYWYRQAAGRGLQLLFYSVGIGQISSEVPQNLSASRPQDRQFILSSKKLLLSDSGFYLCAWRGQGRLNTGELFFGEGSRLTVL.

This chain links TRBV2 with TRBJ1-1, with a possible D match to TRBD1 (6 bases). The CDR3 sequence is 14 residues long. The germline CDR1 and CDR2 sequences are SNHLY and FYNNEI. Trimming left V 6 bases short and J 0 bases short, with 11 bases between. CDR3 region: CASRIRGMNTEAFF. The CDR3, as DNA: TGTGCCAGCAGGATCAGGGGCATGAACACTGAAGCTTTCTTT.

V is TRBV5-1 and J is TRBJ2-3, with D perhaps matching TRBD2 (7 bases). The CDR3 is made up of 15 amino acids. Germline CDR1 and CDR2: SGHRS and YFSETQ. V was cut by 3 bases and J by 1 base, with 12 bases left in between. CDR3 sequence (DNA): TGCGCCAGCAGCTCCGAGGGGGGGGGCACAGATACGCAGTATTTT. Translating it yields CASSSEGGGTDTQYF.